The following is a T cell receptor (beta chain) sequence with its context. The antigen it binds to is not known. No base quality values were provided; no much bigger clone lies one nucleotide off. The CDR3 runs 14 residues from the cysteine to the phenylalanine. Only CDR3 DNA is held: 42 bases, read in frame from base 1. According to the germline V gene, CDR1 reads SGDLS and CDR2 reads YYNGEE. V is pruned by 4 bases and J by 7 bases, leaving 6 bases of the junction without a gene match. The receptor library was made with the immunoSEQ multiplex PCR assay. The multiplex PCR relied on a mix of 60 forward primers for TCR Vbeta segments and 13 reverse primers for TCR Jbeta segments. Amplification of the CDR3 region of rearranged TCR beta genes was performed with a multiplex PCR assay on genomic DNA. On the Illumina HiSeq System, the amplified TCR beta libraries were sequenced as 87-base-pair reads. Processing in the source paper ran as follows. A later analysis tallied 75 million to 95 million unique TCR beta chains across the 660 or so repertoires, and 10 million to 11 million of those chains were shared by two or more donors. Raw reads were error-corrected and collapsed into unique sequences with a nearest-neighbor algorithm that merged closely related sequences to remove PCR and sequencing errors. CDR3 sequences were aligned to IMGT reference sequences to assign V, D and J gene segments. Each retained sequence needed at least a six-nucleotide match to both a V gene segment and a J gene segment. Rearrangements were called productive when the CDR3 lacked stop codons and stayed in frame with V and J; all others were non-productive. Following IMGT convention, CDR3 was defined as the stretch from the second conserved V-encoded cysteine up to the conserved J-encoded phenylalanine. The earlier analysis of a few hundred of the donors excluded any sequence lacking an unambiguous match to a single V gene segment. An earlier analysis of a few hundred of the donors classified V segments as functional when productive rearrangements were above 56.7% and as segregating when the standard deviation between donors was above 5%. A statistical classification framework was built to diagnose cytomegalovirus status from the catalog of TCR beta chain sequences. In a later analysis, V and J genes were assigned by comparing TCR nucleotide sequences against IMGT/GENE-DB human TR gene sequences. A later analysis assigned CDR3 sequences and most-parsimonious VDJ recombination scenarios with the TCRdist pipeline. In a later analysis, each TCR beta chain was defined by its CDR3 amino acid sequence together with its V-gene family, and reads without a unique V-gene family were excluded. In a later analysis, fewer than 600 highly shared, low-generation-probability nucleotide sequences were removed to address suspected cross-contamination and a sequencing artifact. In a later analysis, a clonal expansion index for each public chain was calculated from normalized within-repertoire ranks of inferred template counts. In a later analysis, generation probabilities were computed using a VDJ recombination model fitted to out-of-frame rearrangements, and the results were checked against IGoR. In a later analysis, hypergeometric tests were used to score TCR-TCR, TCR-HLA and TCR-CMV co-occurrence, with a repertoire-size bias correction applied to TCR pairs. In a later analysis, false discovery rates were estimated by permuting HLA or CMV assignments 20 times. A later analysis grouped co-occurring TCRs with DBSCAN, adding TCRdist sequence similarity when clustering within HLA-allele-positive subsets. Repertoires with fewer than 30,000 or more than 120,000 public chains were left out of co-occurrence clustering, as were a handful of repertoires with anomalous nucleotide sharing. In its TCRdb copy, this immuneACCESS table keeps in-frame sequences only and misses some clones. Where compared with another copy, unresolved V genes explain less than half of these, and the others have no known cause. From that table come the V and J calls and clone size; the DNA was used to work out D and trimming. This sample has approximately 110,000 clones in its table, and 79% of those were observed once. Jointly, the top ten make up about 3% of the sample.

The data belong to a study of cytomegalovirus exposure and HLA in healthy donors (dated by TCRdb to between 2016 and 2019). A note on the overall study: In an earlier analysis of under 600 of the donors, 276 Gb of sequence data and 117 million unique TCR beta sequences from roughly 190 million T cells were reported. Of the approximately 400 genotyped donors, 81% fell in the genetic ancestry cluster associated with self-reported Caucasian donors. Typing coverage varied by locus: roughly 620-640 donors for A, B, C, DRB1 and DQB1; 500 to 550 for DQA1; approximately 570 for DPA1; 400 to 480 for DPB1. Roughly 310 gigabases of sequencing data and 78 million or so unique TCR sequences were included in an early release covering 550 to 650 HLA-typed donors. The T cell repertoires of under 750 subjects were profiled by immunosequencing and related to cytomegalovirus serostatus. An earlier analysis of several hundred of the donors used high-throughput TCR beta sequencing to judge whether each TCR beta V gene segment behaved as functional or pseudogenic. HLA typing included class I and class II loci at four-digit resolution. On average, about 240,000 unique TCR beta nucleotide sequences were sequenced per donor among a few hundred genotyped donors of the cohort, with 15% to 20% of those sequences being non-productive. The later analysis used no new phenotypic data to find candidate immune exposures, relying instead on TCR beta sequences and their occurrence across donors. The study aimed to test whether signatures of past pathogen exposure could be identified by cataloging public T cell receptors. High-throughput TCR immunosequencing, statistical association of individual TCRs with disease status, and machine learning were combined to predict cytomegalovirus infection status. A later genetic analysis took genome-wide SNP genotypes for about 55% of the 666 donors and used that subset as a discovery cohort. All discovery cohort repertoires had been generated on a single sequencing platform. In addition to the first cohort of 500 to 850 subjects, a separate validation cohort of under 150 different subjects was used. In a later analysis, previously published TCR beta repertoires from 670 or so donors were re-analyzed and high-resolution HLA genotyping was added so that TCR occurrence patterns could be studied. Roughly 5 DR-DQ haplotypes were handled as single units for association and clustering because linkage in the cohort was strong. Donor age, sex, ethnicity and CMV serostatus were collected together with the repertoire data. Broad study findings and their caveats: About 15 rarely observed V segments, including chromosome 9 orphons, were excluded from the earlier analysis of approximately 500 of the donors because counts were too low. Some IMGT-functional V segments, including TRBV6-2 and TRBV6-3, could not be distinguished by the 87-base-pair reads and were therefore excluded. V-gene and J-gene trimming of TCR beta chains was associated with a missense DCLRE1C variant in a later genetic analysis, and the association was replicated in an independent cohort. A later analysis found that most CMV-associated TCR beta chains appeared HLA-restricted, with HLA associations seemingly driven largely by CMV exposure. In this cohort, only TCR beta chains were sequenced, and detectable features were limited by the absence of alpha or paired-chain data. Compared with equally common non-associated chains, HLA-associated TCR beta chains in a later analysis were more clonally expanded and had lower generation probabilities. Linkage disequilibrium might explain the correlated functional status among segregating V segments, but an unknown experimental factor could not be excluded. A further reported finding was that TCR beta sequences accurately predicted the HLA-A and HLA-B alleles for most subjects in the first cohort. Because HLA typing was unavailable for some donors at each locus, only the typed subset was used in association tests. In the study, 150 to 200 TCR beta chains were listed as associated with cytomegalovirus. Immune exposure information for the cohort was limited to CMV serostatus. When HLA alleles, especially DR and DQ, strongly co-occurred, attributing TCR associations to individual alleles was difficult. The sequencing pipeline was judged likely to have produced a cluster of highly shared sequence variants as a technical artifact. A later analysis found that TCR association rates varied across HLA loci, with DRB1 alleles showing the most associated TCRs and HLA-C alleles the fewest. According to the authors, the approach could potentially be generalized to other disease states and immunological phenotypes. In vitro tests confirmed that a few of the cytomegalovirus-associated TCR beta chains recognize cytomegalovirus antigens. In a later genetic analysis, fewer N-insertions in productive TCRs were reported among donors in an Asian-associated ancestry cluster than the 666-donor mean. In both the original and validation cohorts, the classifier was reported to diagnose cytomegalovirus status with high specificity and sensitivity. Most TCR sequences were seen in very few donors, while some public TCRs were found in many individuals. At a false discovery rate of 0.05, a later analysis linked 16,000 or so TCR beta sequences to specific HLA alleles. Presence/absence analyses assumed roughly uniform sequencing depth across donors, an assumption that may not hold. Broadly in line with IMGT annotations, most TCR beta V segments showed up in productive rearrangements about 90% or about 30% of the time in an earlier analysis of a few hundred of the donors. Several of the top co-occurrence clusters appeared to be linked to parvovirus B19, influenza, CMV and Epstein-Barr virus, according to a later analysis.

The cohort comprised around 700 healthy bone marrow donors. Cohort members were all nominally healthy when sampled, although unrecorded immune exposures were likely present. The donor was CMV seronegative and belonged to the group of more than 300 seronegative cohort members. A peripheral blood sample was provided by each donor, and peripheral blood mononuclear cells were used for TCR beta sequencing. Genomic DNA was extracted from the blood cell samples with the Qiagen DNeasy Blood Extraction Kit. Sequenced sample: PBMCs. The sequence derives from a woman in her thirties or forties in good health and CMV-seronegative. The V and J segments used are TRBV9 and TRBJ1-4, and TRBD1 matches 8 of the central bases. Read as DNA, the sequence is TGTGCCAGCAGCCGGACAGGGTCCGGTGAAAAACTGTTTTTT. Its product reads: CASSRTGSGEKLFF.